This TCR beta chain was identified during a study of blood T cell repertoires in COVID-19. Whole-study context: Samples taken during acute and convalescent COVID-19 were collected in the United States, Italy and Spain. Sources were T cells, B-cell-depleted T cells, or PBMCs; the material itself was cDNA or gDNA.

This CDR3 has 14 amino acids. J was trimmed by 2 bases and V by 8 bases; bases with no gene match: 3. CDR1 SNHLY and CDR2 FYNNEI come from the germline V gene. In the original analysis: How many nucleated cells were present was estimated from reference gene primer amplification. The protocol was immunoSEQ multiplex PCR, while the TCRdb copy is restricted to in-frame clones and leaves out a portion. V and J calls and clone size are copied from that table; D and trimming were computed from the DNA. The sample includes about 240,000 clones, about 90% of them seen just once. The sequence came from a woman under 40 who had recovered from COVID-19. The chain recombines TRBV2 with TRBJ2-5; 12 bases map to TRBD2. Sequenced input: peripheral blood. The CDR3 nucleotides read TGTGCCAGCGAACTAGCGGGGGGACAAGAGACCCAGTACTTC. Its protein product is CASELAGGQETQYF.